This T cell receptor (beta chain) was sequenced in a study of blood T cell repertoires in COVID-19. Study-wide context: Spain, Italy and the United States supplied samples that represented acute and convalescent COVID-19. The analysed material was cDNA or gDNA that came from T cells, B-cell-depleted T cells, or PBMCs.

With 4 bases removed from V and 6 bases from J, the gap between germline ends came to 18 bases. Germline assignment: CDR1 LGHDT and CDR2 YNNKEL (reference sequence). CDR3 length equals 15 residues. This clone was counted a single time. In the authors' methods: For nucleated cells, counts were estimated from reference gene primer amplification. This table comes from immunoSEQ multiplex PCR, and its TCRdb copy is limited to in-frame clones, with some not included. That table supplies the V and J calls and clone size; D and trimming were determined from the DNA. The table has 120,000 or so clones, about 89% seen once.

Material: peripheral blood. The receptor comes from an older woman with acute or convalescent COVID-19. The J gene is TRBJ1-2, the V gene TRBV3-1 (or the pseudogene TRBV3-2), with D perhaps matching TRBD1 (5 bases). The CDR3: CASSLGGAGRDGYTF. Here the CDR3 DNA reads TGTGCCAGCAGCCTAGGAGGGGCAGGGAGGGATGGCTACACCTTC.